These T cell receptor beta chains were read from a single sample in a study of T cells in Graves' hyperthyroidism and ophthalmopathy. TCRdb re-called the multiplex PCR reads through MiXCR, storing one row per CDR3 protein. The sample yields about 840,000 distinct CDR3 sequences, about two fifths seen once. Sequencing input: blood. These TCRs come from a man aged 18 to 29 with Graves' hyperthyroidism. Both conserved end residues are part of each CDR3. D genes are given only for firm matches. Not all rows give a size; the values are once, few, many and, for expanded clones, a class.

J | V | size | D | DNA | CDR3
TRBJ1-1 | TRBV9 | few | . | TGTGCCAGCAGCGGAGACGCCAGCACTGAAGCTTTCTTT | CASSGDASTEAFF
TRBJ1-2 | TRBV4-1 | few | TRBD1 | TGCGCCAGCAGCCAAGCGGCAGGGGGTTACAGGGCAGACTACACCTTC | CASSQAAGGYRADYTF
TRBJ1-3 | TRBV15 | many | . | TGTGCCACCAGCAGAGATGGGGCACCCCTGGACACCATATATTTT | CATSRDGAPLDTIYF
TRBJ1-1 | TRBV25-1 | many | . | TGTGCCAGCAGTGAATACTTCGGGGAAGCTGAAGCTTTCTTT | CASSEYFGEAEAFF
TRBJ1-1 | TRBV19 | . | . | TGTGCCAGTACCTCAAGGGAGGTGAACACTGAAGCTTTCTTT | CASTSREVNTEAFF
TRBJ2-7 | TRBV7-6 | many | . | TGTGCCAGCAGCCAGGCCACCCCTTGGGTTTCCGAGCAGTACTTC | CASSQATPWVSEQYF
TRBJ2-7 | TRBV11-1 | . | TRBD1 | TGTGCCAGCAGCTCTTACAGACAGGGGGCTTGGGAGCAGTACTTC | CASSSYRQGAWEQYF
TRBJ2-2 | TRBV7-3 | . | . | TGTGCCGGCAGCTTAACTTTCGGGGGCGAAACCGGGGAGCTGTTTTTT | CAGSLTFGGETGELFF
TRBJ2-5 | TRBV9 | few | . | TGTGCCAGCAGCGTAGGACTAGGCGGAGAGACCCAGTACTTC | CASSVGLGGETQYF
TRBJ2-2 | TRBV19 | many | TRBD1 | TGTGCCAGCAGGGACAGGGTCAACGGGGAGCTGTTTTTT | CASRDRVNGELFF
TRBJ2-7 | TRBV6-5 | . | TRBD2 | TGTGCCAGCGGGGGGGAAGGTTACGAGCAGTACTTC | CASGGEGYEQYF
TRBJ2-2 | TRBV6-5 | few | . | TGTCCTACGAACACCGGGGAGCTGTTTTTT | CPTNTGELFF
TRBJ2-2 | TRBV29-1 | many | . | TGCAGCGCGGCAGTGACCGGGGAGCTGTTTTTT | CSAAVTGELFF
TRBJ2-5 | TRBV12-3/TRBV12-4 | . | TRBD1 | TGTGCCAGCACGACAGGGGGAGAGACCCAGTACTTC | CASTTGGETQYF
TRBJ1-1 | TRBV24-1 | . | . | TGTGCCACCAGTGGTGGGAGCAATGAGCAGTTCTTT | CATSGGSNEQFF
TRBJ1-6 | TRBV5-1 | . | TRBD1 | TGCGCCAGCAGCTTGGAGGGACAGCATGGCTATAATTCACCCCTCCACTTT | CASSLEGQHGYNSPLHF
TRBJ2-7 | TRBV7-9 | . | TRBD1 | TGTGCCAGCAGATTCATCCGGGACAGGACCTACGAGCAGTACTTC | CASRFIRDRTYEQYF
TRBJ1-2 | TRBV19 | many | TRBD1 | TGTGCCAGTAGTATTGACAGGGGTAGTGATGGCTACACCTTC | CASSIDRGSDGYTF
TRBJ1-1 | TRBV7-9 | . | . | TGTGCCAGCAGCCAAATGGGATTGGAGGACCCAAATTTT | CASSQMGLEDPNF
TRBJ1-1 | TRBV14 | . | . | TGTGCCAGCAGCCAAGTGGGCAGGGGAGAAGCTTTCTTT | CASSQVGRGEAFF
TRBJ1-2 | TRBV15 | many | TRBD1 | TGTGCCACCAGCACGAGGACAGGGGGAAATTATGGCTACACCTTC | CATSTRTGGNYGYTF
TRBJ2-7 | TRBV2 | . | . | TGTGCCAGCAGGACCATTAGCGGCCTATCTTACGAGCAGTACTTC | CASRTISGLSYEQYF
TRBJ1-1 | TRBV12-3/TRBV12-4 | once | . | TGTGCCAGCCAATCCGCGGGGCATACCTGGGACTCTCAAGCTTTCTTT | CASQSAGHTWDSQAFF
TRBJ2-7 | TRBV15 | . | . | TGTGCCACCAGTTTAGGGTGGGGCACCAGCTACGAGCAGTACTTC | CATSLGWGTSYEQYF
TRBJ2-6 | TRBV7-9 | many | . | TGTGCCAGCAGCCCCCGGGGTCCCTCTGGGGCCAACGTCCTGACTTTC | CASSPRGPSGANVLTF
TRBJ1-1 | TRBV6-5 | . | . | TGTGCCATCAGTGAGGGAACTGACCATCGAATGAACACTGAAGCTTTCTTT | CAISEGTDHRMNTEAFF
TRBJ2-2 | TRBV24-1 | once | . | TGTGCCACCAGTGCCAAGGATACCGGGGAGCTGTTTTTT | CATSAKDTGELFF
TRBJ2-2 | TRBV29-1 | . | TRBD1 | TGCAGCGCAGCCGGACAGGGAGCGGGCGGGGAGCTGTTTTTT | CSAAGQGAGGELFF